The 2 T cell receptor beta chains in this list originate from one sample, sequenced in a study of cytomegalovirus exposure and HLA in healthy donors. The protocol was immunoSEQ multiplex PCR, while the TCRdb copy is restricted to in-frame clones and leaves out a portion. The sample has roughly 250,000 clones, approximately 86% seen once; the top ten hold around 1.2%. The sample taken for sequencing was PBMCs. The receptor source for this set is a woman aged 25 to 39 in good health and CMV-seropositive.

V and J are TRBV7-9 and TRBJ1-3, with D perhaps matching TRBD1 (5 bases). This CDR3 comprises 15 residues. With 3 bases removed from V and 4 bases from J, the gap between germline ends came to 13 bases. Germline V gene data show CDR1 as SEHNR and CDR2 as FQNEAQ (reference sequence). The CDR3 region is CASSFPSGSGNTIYF. The CDR3 coding sequence is TGTGCCAGCAGCTTCCCCTCAGGGTCCGGAAACACCATATATTTT.

The chain recombines TRBV11-3 with TRBJ2-7, with 7 bases matching TRBD1. This CDR3 region has 14 residues. V shed 6 bases and J 5 bases; nucleotides not matched to a gene: 10. CDR1 and CDR2 (germline): SGHNT, YENEEA. CDR3 region: CASRPGTALHEQYF. CDR3 in DNA: TGTGCCAGCAGACCCGGGACAGCCCTGCACGAGCAGTACTTC. The full variable domain, completed using reference TRBV11-3 and TRBJ2-7, is EAGVVQSPRYKIIEKKQPVAFWCNPISGHNTLYWYLQNLGQGPELLIRYENEEAVDDSQLPKDRFSAERLKGVDSTLKIQPAELGDSAVYLCASRPGTALHEQYFGPGTRLTVT.